The rows below give T cell receptor beta chains drawn from one sample of a study of T-cell memory formation after mild COVID-19. TCRdb used MiXCR to reprocess the 5' RACE reads, holding one entry per CDR3 protein. This sample carries about 470,000 distinct CDR3 sequences, roughly 25% of them seen once, and the ten largest clones take around 12%. The sample consisted of PBMCs or a T cell subset sorted from them (not recorded which). These receptors were taken from an adult woman who had mild COVID-19 (a few samples of this study predate the infection). Cell type and time point are not known. The CDR3 runs from the conserved cysteine through the conserved F or W. The order of the fields is J gene, V gene, D gene, clone size, CDR3 protein, CDR3 DNA. The D gene is left open where the match is weak. Clone size is stated in some rows and not others, as once, few, many or a class when expanded.

j_gene: TRBJ2-3
v_gene: TRBV5-1
d_gene: TRBD2
abundance: few
CDR3aa: CASSRRAGETPDTQYF
CDR3nt: TGCGCCAGCAGCCGGAGAGCGGGAGAGACCCCAGATACGCAGTATTTT

j_gene: TRBJ2-5
v_gene: TRBV2
d_gene: TRBD2
abundance: -
CDR3aa: CASSVVGEGTQYF
CDR3nt: TGTGCCAGCAGTGTTGTGGGGGAGGGGACCCAGTACTTC

j_gene: TRBJ1-6
v_gene: TRBV5-1
d_gene: -
abundance: -
CDR3aa: CASSFASASYNSPLHF
CDR3nt: TGCGCCAGCAGCTTTGCATCGGCCTCCTATAATTCACCCCTCCACTTT

j_gene: TRBJ2-3
v_gene: TRBV29-1
d_gene: TRBD2
abundance: few
CDR3aa: CSVLGLAGGPGTDTQYF
CDR3nt: TGCAGCGTTTTAGGACTAGCGGGAGGGCCGGGCACAGATACGCAGTATTTT

j_gene: TRBJ2-4
v_gene: TRBV7-9
d_gene: -
abundance: few
CDR3aa: CASSLAAGGNIQYF
CDR3nt: TGTGCCAGCAGCTTAGCCGCAGGTGGCAACATTCAGTACTTC

j_gene: TRBJ2-7
v_gene: TRBV14
d_gene: -
abundance: -
CDR3aa: CASSLAGISYEQYF
CDR3nt: TGTGCCAGCAGCCTTGCCGGGATCTCCTACGAGCAGTACTTC

j_gene: TRBJ1-1
v_gene: TRBV5-1
d_gene: -
abundance: -
CDR3aa: CASSPGGRTNTEAFF
CDR3nt: TGCGCCAGCAGCCCTGGGGGGCGGACGAACACTGAAGCTTTCTTT

j_gene: TRBJ2-1
v_gene: TRBV20-1
d_gene: -
abundance: few
CDR3aa: CSASIGVISYNEQFF
CDR3nt: TGCAGTGCCTCGATAGGGGTTATATCCTACAATGAGCAGTTCTTC

j_gene: TRBJ2-5
v_gene: TRBV5-5
d_gene: -
abundance: few
CDR3aa: CASSPGPTGQETQYF
CDR3nt: TGTGCCAGCAGCCCGGGACCGACGGGGCAAGAGACCCAGTACTTC

j_gene: TRBJ2-3
v_gene: TRBV11-2
d_gene: TRBD2
abundance: many
CDR3aa: CASSSLAGGSTDTQYF
CDR3nt: TGTGCCAGCAGCTCACTGGCGGGGGGCAGCACAGATACGCAGTATTTT

j_gene: TRBJ2-7
v_gene: TRBV2
d_gene: -
abundance: -
CDR3aa: CASSDDPGLEPYEQYF
CDR3nt: TGTGCCAGCAGTGACGACCCCGGGCTGGAGCCCTACGAGCAGTACTTC

j_gene: TRBJ2-5
v_gene: TRBV7-2
d_gene: TRBD2
abundance: -
CDR3aa: CASTLAAGGVTQYF
CDR3nt: TGTGCCAGCACTCTCGCCGCGGGGGGGGTGACCCAGTACTTC

j_gene: TRBJ1-2
v_gene: TRBV5-4
d_gene: -
abundance: -
CDR3aa: CASISEVQGDGYTF
CDR3nt: TGTGCCAGCATCTCCGAAGTTCAGGGTGATGGCTACACCTTC

j_gene: TRBJ1-3
v_gene: TRBV5-6
d_gene: -
abundance: few
CDR3aa: CASSLVNQRRNSGNTIYF
CDR3nt: TGTGCCAGCAGCTTGGTCAACCAGAGACGGAACTCTGGAAACACCATATATTTT

j_gene: TRBJ2-5
v_gene: TRBV5-1
d_gene: TRBD2
abundance: few
CDR3aa: CASSLVSSGGQETQYF
CDR3nt: TGCGCCAGCAGCTTGGTGTCTAGCGGGGGCCAAGAGACCCAGTACTTC

j_gene: TRBJ2-7
v_gene: TRBV5-1
d_gene: TRBD1
abundance: -
CDR3aa: CASRPGTGGTPEQYF
CDR3nt: TGCGCCAGCAGGCCCGGGACAGGGGGAACCCCCGAGCAGTACTTC

j_gene: TRBJ2-3
v_gene: TRBV6-5
d_gene: -
abundance: few
CDR3aa: CASSYTKRTDTQYF
CDR3nt: TGTGCCAGCAGTTACACGAAACGCACAGATACGCAGTATTTT

j_gene: TRBJ1-2
v_gene: TRBV7-2
d_gene: -
abundance: few
CDR3aa: CASSLDDAGHYGYTF
CDR3nt: TGTGCCAGCAGCTTAGATGACGCAGGGCACTATGGCTACACCTTC

j_gene: TRBJ2-3
v_gene: TRBV18
d_gene: TRBD1
abundance: -
CDR3aa: CASSPQGARTDTQYF
CDR3nt: TGTGCCAGCTCACCACAGGGGGCGCGCACAGATACGCAGTATTTT

j_gene: TRBJ2-5
v_gene: TRBV7-9
d_gene: -
abundance: few
CDR3aa: CASSDVPGWETQYF
CDR3nt: TGTGCCAGCAGCGACGTTCCGGGGTGGGAGACCCAGTACTTC

j_gene: TRBJ1-2
v_gene: TRBV4-1
d_gene: TRBD1
abundance: few
CDR3aa: CASSQNPGGGGYGYTF
CDR3nt: TGCGCCAGCAGTCAGAACCCAGGGGGCGGTGGATATGGCTACACCTTC

j_gene: TRBJ1-2
v_gene: TRBV30
d_gene: -
abundance: -
CDR3aa: CAWSVRTGYYGYTF
CDR3nt: TGTGCCTGGAGTGTACGGACGGGATACTATGGCTACACCTTC

j_gene: TRBJ1-1
v_gene: TRBV5-1
d_gene: -
abundance: -
CDR3aa: CASTGQGEAFF
CDR3nt: TGCGCCAGCACAGGGCAGGGAGAAGCTTTCTTT